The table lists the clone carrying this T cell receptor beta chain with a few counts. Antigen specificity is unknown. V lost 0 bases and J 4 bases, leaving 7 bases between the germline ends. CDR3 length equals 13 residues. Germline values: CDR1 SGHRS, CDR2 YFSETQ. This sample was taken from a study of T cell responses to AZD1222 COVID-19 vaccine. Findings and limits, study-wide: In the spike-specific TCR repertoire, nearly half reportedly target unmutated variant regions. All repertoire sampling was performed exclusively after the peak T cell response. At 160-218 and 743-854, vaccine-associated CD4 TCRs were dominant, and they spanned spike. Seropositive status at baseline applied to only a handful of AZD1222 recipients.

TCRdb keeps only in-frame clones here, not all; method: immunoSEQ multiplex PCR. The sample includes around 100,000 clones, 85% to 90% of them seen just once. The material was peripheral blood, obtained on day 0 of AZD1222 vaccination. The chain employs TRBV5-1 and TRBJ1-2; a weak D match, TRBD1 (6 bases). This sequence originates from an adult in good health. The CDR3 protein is CASSLGGGYGYTF. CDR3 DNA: TGCGCCAGCAGCTTGGGAGGGGGCTATGGCTACACCTTC. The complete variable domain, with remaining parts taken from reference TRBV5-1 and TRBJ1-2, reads KAGVTQTPRYLIKTRGQQVTLSCSPISGHRSVSWYQQTPGQGLQFLFEYFSETQRNKGNFPGRFSGRQFSNSRSEMNVSTLELGDSALYLCASSLGGGYGYTFGSGTRLTVV.